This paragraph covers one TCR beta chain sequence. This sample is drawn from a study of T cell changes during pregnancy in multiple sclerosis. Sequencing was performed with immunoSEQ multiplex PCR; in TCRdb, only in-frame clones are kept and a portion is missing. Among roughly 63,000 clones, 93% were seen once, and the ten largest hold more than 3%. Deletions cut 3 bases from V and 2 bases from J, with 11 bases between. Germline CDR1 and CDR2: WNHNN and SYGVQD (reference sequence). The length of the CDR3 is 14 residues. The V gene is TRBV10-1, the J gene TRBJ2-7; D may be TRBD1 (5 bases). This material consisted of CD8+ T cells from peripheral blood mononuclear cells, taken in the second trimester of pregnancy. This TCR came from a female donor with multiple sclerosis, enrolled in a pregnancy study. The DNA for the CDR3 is TGCGCCAGCAGTGACAGGGCAGGACCCTACGAGCAGTACTTC. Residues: CASSDRAGPYEQYF.